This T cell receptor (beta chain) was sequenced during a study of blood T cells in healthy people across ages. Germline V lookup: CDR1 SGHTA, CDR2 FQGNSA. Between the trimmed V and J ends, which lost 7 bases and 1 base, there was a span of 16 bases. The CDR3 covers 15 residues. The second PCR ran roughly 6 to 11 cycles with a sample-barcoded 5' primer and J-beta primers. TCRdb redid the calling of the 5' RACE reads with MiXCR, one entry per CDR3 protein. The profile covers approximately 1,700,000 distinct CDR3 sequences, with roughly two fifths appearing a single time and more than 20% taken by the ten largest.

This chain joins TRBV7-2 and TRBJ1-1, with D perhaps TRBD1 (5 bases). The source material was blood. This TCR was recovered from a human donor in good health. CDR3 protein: CASNNNLGTNTEAFF. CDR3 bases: TGTGCCAGCAACAACAATCTGGGGACGAACACTGAAGCTTTCTTT.